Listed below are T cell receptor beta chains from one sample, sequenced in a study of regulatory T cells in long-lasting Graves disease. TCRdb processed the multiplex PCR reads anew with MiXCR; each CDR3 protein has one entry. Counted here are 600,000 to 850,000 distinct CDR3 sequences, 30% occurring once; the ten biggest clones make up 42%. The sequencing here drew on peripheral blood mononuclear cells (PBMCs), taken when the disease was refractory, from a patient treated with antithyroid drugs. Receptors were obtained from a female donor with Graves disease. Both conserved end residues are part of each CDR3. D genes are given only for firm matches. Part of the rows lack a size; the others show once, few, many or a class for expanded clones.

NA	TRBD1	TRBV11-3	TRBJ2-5	CASSLSTGGQETQYF	TGTGCCAGCAGCTTATCGACAGGGGGCCAAGAGACCCAGTACTTC
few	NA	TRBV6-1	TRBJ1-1	CASAHRGGTEAFF	TGTGCCAGCGCCCACCGAGGGGGAACTGAAGCTTTCTTT
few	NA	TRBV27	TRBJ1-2	CASSPSETEANYGYTF	TGTGCCAGCAGTCCATCCGAGACAGAAGCTAACTATGGCTACACCTTC
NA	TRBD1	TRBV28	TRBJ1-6	CASSSILGQGNSPLHF	TGTGCCAGCAGTTCAATCCTGGGACAGGGAAATTCACCCCTCCACTTT
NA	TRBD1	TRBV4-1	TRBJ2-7	CASTSRQGSYEQYF	TGCGCCAGCACCTCCCGACAGGGAAGCTACGAGCAGTACTTC
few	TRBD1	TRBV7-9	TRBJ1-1	CASSSDPLTGGTEAFF	TGTGCCAGCAGCTCCGATCCTCTAACAGGGGGCACTGAAGCTTTCTTT
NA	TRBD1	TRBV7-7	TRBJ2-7	CASAASGQDEQYF	TGTGCATCGGCAGCCAGCGGACAGGACGAGCAGTACTTC
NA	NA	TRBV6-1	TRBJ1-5	CASAGGFGNQPQHF	TGTGCCAGCGCGGGGGGGTTTGGCAATCAGCCCCAGCATTTT
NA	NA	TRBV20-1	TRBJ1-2	CSASLRDRDRYGYTF	TGCAGTGCTAGTCTGCGGGACCGAGATCGTTATGGCTACACCTTC
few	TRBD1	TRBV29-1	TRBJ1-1	CSVATGATEAFF	TGCAGCGTTGCAACAGGGGCCACTGAAGCTTTCTTT
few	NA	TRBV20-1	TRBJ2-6	CSARSESWANVLTF	TGCAGTGCGAGATCAGAATCGTGGGCCAACGTCCTGACTTTC
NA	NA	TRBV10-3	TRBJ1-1	CAIGLVDGDTEAFF	TGTGCCATCGGATTAGTAGACGGGGACACTGAAGCTTTCTTT
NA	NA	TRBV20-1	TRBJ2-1	CSAQTQGYEQFF	TGCAGTGCTCAAACACAGGGCTATGAGCAGTTCTTC
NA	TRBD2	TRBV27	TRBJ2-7	CASSLSGGPREQYF	TGTGCCAGCAGTTTATCGGGAGGGCCCCGCGAGCAGTACTTC
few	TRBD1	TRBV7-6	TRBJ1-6	CASSLGQGASNNSPLHF	TGTGCCAGCAGCCTCGGACAGGGGGCTTCCAATAATTCACCCCTCCACTTT
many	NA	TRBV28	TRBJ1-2	CASSLYRLLNYGYTF	TGTGCCAGCAGTTTATATCGGTTATTAAACTATGGCTACACCTTC
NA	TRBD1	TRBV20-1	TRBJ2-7	CSAFGQGSSYEQYF	TGCAGTGCTTTCGGACAGGGGTCTTCCTACGAGCAGTACTTC
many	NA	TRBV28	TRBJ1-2	CASRGRLGYGYTF	TGTGCCAGCAGGGGACGACTTGGATATGGCTACACCTTC
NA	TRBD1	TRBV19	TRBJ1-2	CASSNTGGGFIYGYTF	TGTGCCAGTAGTAATACAGGGGGCGGTTTTATCTATGGCTACACCTTC
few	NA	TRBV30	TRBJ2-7	CAWSSGAVKSYEQYF	TGTGCCTGGAGTTCGGGAGCGGTAAAATCCTACGAGCAGTACTTC
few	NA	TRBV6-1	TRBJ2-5	CASSADQETQYF	TGTGCCAGCAGTGCGGATCAAGAGACCCAGTACTTC
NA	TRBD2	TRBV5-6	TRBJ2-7	CASSSAPGLADYEQYF	TGTGCCAGCAGCTCGGCCCCGGGACTAGCGGACTACGAGCAGTACTTC
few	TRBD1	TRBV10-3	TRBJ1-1	CAISESRTGNTEAFF	TGTGCCATCAGTGAGTCTCGGACAGGGAACACTGAAGCTTTCTTT
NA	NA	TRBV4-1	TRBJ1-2	CASSQAEVNYGYTF	TGCGCCAGCAGCCAAGCAGAGGTTAACTATGGCTACACCTTC
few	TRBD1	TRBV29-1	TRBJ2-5	CSVAHRGGETQYF	TGCAGCGTCGCGCACAGGGGTGGAGAGACCCAGTACTTC
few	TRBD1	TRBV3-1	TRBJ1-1	CASSPRLQGLNTEAFF	TGTGCCAGCAGCCCCAGACTACAGGGGTTGAACACTGAAGCTTTCTTT
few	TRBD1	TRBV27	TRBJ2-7	CASADRALLSYEQYF	TGTGCCAGCGCCGACAGGGCGCTCTTATCCTACGAGCAGTACTTC
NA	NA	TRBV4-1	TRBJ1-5	CASSHPRGDNQPQHF	TGCGCCAGCAGCCATCCAAGGGGGGACAATCAGCCCCAGCATTTT
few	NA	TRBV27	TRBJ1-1	CASSLFGEAFF	TGTGCCAGCAGTTTATTTGGTGAAGCTTTCTTT
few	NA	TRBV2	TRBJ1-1	CASASWTNTEAFF	TGTGCCAGCGCCTCGTGGACGAACACTGAAGCTTTCTTT
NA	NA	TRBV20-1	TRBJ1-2	CSARDGRTNYGYTF	TGCAGTGCTAGAGATGGCCGAACTAACTATGGCTACACCTTC
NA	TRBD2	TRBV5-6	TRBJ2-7	CASNVAGASYEQYF	TGTGCCAGCAACGTTGCGGGAGCCTCATACGAGCAGTACTTC
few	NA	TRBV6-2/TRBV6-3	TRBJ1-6	CASSYQAVNSPLHF	TGTGCCAGCAGTTACCAGGCAGTAAATTCACCCCTCCACTTT
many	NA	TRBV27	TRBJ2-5	CASSLSQGVETQYF	TGTGCCAGCAGTTTATCCCAGGGTGTAGAGACCCAGTACTTC
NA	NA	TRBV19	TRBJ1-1	CASSIDGEGAEAFF	TGTGCCAGTAGTATAGACGGAGAGGGGGCTGAAGCTTTCTTT